This record concerns one T cell receptor (beta chain) sequence. V lost 7 bases, J lost 1 base, and 13 bases lay in between. The CDR3 is made up of 14 amino acids. Looked up from germline, CDR1 is MDHEN and CDR2 is SYDVKM. Caucasian adults living in Nashville, Tennessee, provided all samples. A split of CD4+ cells into CD45RA+ naive and CD45RA-negative memory subsets was performed. This entry belongs to a study of shared clonotypes between healthy human individuals. Only in-frame clones appear in the TCRdb table, and some are missing; sequencing was by immunoSEQ multiplex PCR. There are under 550,000 clones in the sample; 95% to 97% occur only once, and about 0.057% lies in the top ten.

The sample was naive CD4+ T cells sorted from blood. Subset: CD45RA+ positively selected. This sequence was found in a woman under 40 in good health. V and J are TRBV28 and TRBJ1-1; D remains unclear. The CDR3 DNA reads as TGTGCCAGCACCGCGACTCCCGAGAACACTGAAGCTTTCTTT. It yields the protein CASTATPENTEAFF.